Below are 26 T cell receptor beta chains sequenced from a single sample in a study of T cells in localized non-small cell lung cancer. Produced via immunoSEQ multiplex PCR; TCRdb's table is partial and in-frame only. The sample has 50,000 to 75,000 clones; more than 85% are singletons. The input for sequencing was peripheral blood, taken before any cancer treatment. All receptors come from a man aged 40-75 years with stage I lung adenocarcinoma.

This clone came up once. The V and J genes are TRBV5-1 and TRBJ2-3; D not certain. The CDR3 has 15 amino acids. Germline V lookup: CDR1 SGHRS, CDR2 YFSETQ. V was trimmed by 5 bases and J by 0 bases, leaving 13 bases between them. The CDR3: CASRGWGSSTDTQYF. The CDR3 DNA follows: TGCGCCAGCAGAGGGTGGGGATCTAGCACAGATACGCAGTATTTT.

The chain couples TRBV7-2 to TRBJ2-3; 14 bases map to TRBD2. Trimming cost V 5 bases and J 6 bases; bases outside gene matches: 7. The CDR3 extends over 16 amino acids. The V gene's germline CDR1 is SGHTA and CDR2 FQGNSA. The CDR3 sequence is CASSPGLAGGGDTQYF. The CDR3 DNA sequence: TGTGCCAGCAGCCCCGGACTAGCGGGAGGAGGGGATACGCAGTATTTT.

This chain links TRBV6-9 with TRBJ2-5; D may be TRBD2 (6 bases). Germline values: CDR1 MNHGY, CDR2 SVAAGI. The V and J ends lost 10 bases and 9 bases respectively, with 12 bases between them. The CDR3 is 10 amino acids. Written as DNA, the CDR3 is TGTGCCACCCACCGGAGGGCCCAGTACTTC. It yields the protein CATHRRAQYF.

This CDR3 reads CASSMAGQLSGNTIYF. In nucleotides, the CDR3 is TGTGCCAGTAGTATGGCCGGACAGCTCTCTGGAAACACCATATATTTT. V and J are TRBV19 and TRBJ1-3; D is perhaps TRBD1 (6 bases). From germline, CDR1 is LNHDA and CDR2 SQIVND (reference sequence). The CDR3 consists of 16 residues. The V gene lost 3 bases and the J gene lost 0 bases, with 12 bases spanning the gap. The full variable domain, with the rest looked up from reference TRBV19 and TRBJ1-3, is DGGITQSPKYLFRKEGQNVTLSCEQNLNHDAMYWYRQDPGQGLRLIYYSQIVNDFQKGDIAEGYSVSREKKESFPLTVTSAQKNPTAFYLCASSMAGQLSGNTIYFGEGSWLTVV.

The chain links TRBV18 to TRBJ2-7; weak D call: TRBD2 (5 bases). Germline V gene data show CDR1 as KGHSH and CDR2 as LQKENI. CDR3 length: 15 residues. Trimming shortened V by 3 bases and J by 0 bases, and 12 bases separated the two germline ends. The CDR3 region is CASSPQPRASYEQYF. The CDR3 region has the DNA TGTGCCAGCTCACCGCAACCGCGGGCCTCCTACGAGCAGTACTTC.

The rearrangement uses TRBV7-2 and TRBJ2-5; 7 bases match TRBD1. V was pared by 1 base and J by 2 bases, with 1 base of the junction left unmatched. The germline gives CDR1 SGHTA, CDR2 FQGNSA. The CDR3 covers 14 residues. CDR3 in amino acids: CASSLGTGQETQYF. The CDR3 DNA reads as TGTGCCAGCAGCTTAGGGACAGGTCAAGAGACCCAGTACTTC.

The chain has TRBV2 and TRBJ1-2; 11 bases agree with TRBD1. With 6 bases clipped from V and 6 bases from J, the junction kept 3 bases outside the gene matches. The CDR3 has 13 residues. Germline CDR1 and CDR2: SNHLY and FYNNEI. CDR3 residues: CASSTDRGHGYTF. DNA of the CDR3: TGTGCCAGCAGCACGGACAGGGGGCATGGCTACACCTTC.

V gene TRBV27 combines with J gene TRBJ2-1; the D is unclear. Germline-derived CDR1 and CDR2 are MNHEY and SMNVEV (reference sequence). This CDR3 contains 11 residues. Trimming cost V 11 bases and J 3 bases, with 8 bases left between them. CDR3 loop: CAASHYNEQFF. The CDR3, as DNA: TGTGCCGCCAGTCACTACAATGAGCAGTTCTTC.

This chain uses TRBV13 with TRBJ2-2; TRBD2 agrees at 11 bases. The V and J ends lost 4 bases and 1 base, in that order; junction bases with no gene match: 14. The CDR3 runs to 20 residues. In germline, CDR1 is PRHDT, CDR2 FYEKMQ (reference sequence). The CDR3 region is CASSSNTSPGLAVNTGELFF. In DNA form, the CDR3 reads TGTGCCAGCAGCTCCAACACCTCACCGGGACTAGCGGTGAACACCGGGGAGCTGTTTTTT.

This rearrangement joins TRBV4-1 to TRBJ2-5, with TRBD2 as a possible D gene (5 bases). The germline V gene encodes CDR1 MGHRA and CDR2 YSYEKL. Trimming took off 0 bases at V and 0 bases at J, with 11 bases between the two ends. CDR3 size: 16 residues. The CDR3: CASSQEGWRNQETQYF. CDR3 nucleotides: TGCGCCAGCAGCCAAGAAGGCTGGAGGAACCAAGAGACCCAGTACTTC.

This clone was picked up one time. The CDR3 nucleotides are TGTGCCAGCAGCGCGGGAGGGGGAAACAATGAGCAGTTCTTC. Protein: CASSAGGGNNEQFF. The V and J genes are TRBV28 and TRBJ2-1; 9 nucleotides match TRBD2. The CDR3 spans 14 residues. With V trimmed by 6 bases and J by 5 bases, 5 bases remained unmatched. The germline CDR1 and CDR2 sequences are MDHEN and SYDVKM.

The chain carries TRBV30 and TRBJ1-2; the D gene is possibly TRBD1 (6 bases). Germline values: CDR1 GTSNPN, CDR2 SVGIG (reference sequence). The CDR3 loop spans 12 amino acids. Trimming took 1 base from V and 4 from J, leaving 7 bases between them. The CDR3 protein is CAWSAGVYGYTF. The CDR3 bases are TGTGCCTGGAGTGCAGGGGTCTATGGCTACACCTTC.

The V and J genes are TRBV11-2 and TRBJ2-5; D unresolved. Trimming took 6 bases from V and 0 from J, leaving 14 bases between them. In germline, CDR1 is SGHAT, CDR2 FQNNGV. CDR3 length: 15 amino acids. The CDR3: CASSRDRTDQETQYF. DNA of the CDR3: TGTGCCAGCAGTCGAGATCGGACGGACCAAGAGACCCAGTACTTC.

Only one count was recorded for this clone. The genes are TRBV19 and TRBJ2-7; 15 nucleotides align to TRBD2. The CDR3 is made up of 16 amino acids. The V gene end was trimmed by 5 bases and the J gene end by 0 bases; junction bases not matched to a gene: 2. CDR1 LNHDA and CDR2 SQIVND come from the germline V gene (reference sequence). CDR3 nucleotide sequence: TGTGCCAGTAGTCGGACTAGCGGGAGGGCCTCCTACGAGCAGTACTTC. Its protein is CASSRTSGRASYEQYF.

This clone was observed a single time. CDR3 nucleotide sequence: TGTGCCAGCAGCTTGGGGCCACCCGGGCGGGAGACCCAGTACTTC. Its translation: CASSLGPPGRETQYF. This chain links TRBV5-6 with TRBJ2-5; unclear D gene. This CDR3 region has 15 residues. CDR1 and CDR2 (germline): SGHDT, YYEEEE. V lost 0 bases to trimming and J lost 5 bases, with 14 bases between them.

The chain is built from TRBV6-5 and TRBJ2-3; 8 bases map to TRBD1. Germline CDR1 MNHEY, CDR2 SVGAGI. The CDR3 is 13 amino acids. The V and J ends lost 5 bases and 10 bases, in that order; junction bases with no gene match: 8. The CDR3, as DNA: TGTGCCAGCAGTACCCCGGCAGGGGGCGCGCAGTATTTT. It yields the protein CASSTPAGGAQYF.

This chain joins TRBV5-1 and TRBJ1-2, with no clear D. The germline CDR1 and CDR2 sequences are SGHRS and YFSETQ. Deletions cut 4 bases from V and 6 bases from J, with 13 bases between. The CDR3 covers 13 residues. The DNA for the CDR3 is TGCGCCAGCAGCGCAGAAGGGCGAAATGGCTACACCTTC. Translating it yields CASSAEGRNGYTF.

This chain uses TRBV25-1 with TRBJ2-3; D ambiguous. Germline CDR1 MGHDK, CDR2 SYGVNS. V gave up 3 bases and J gave up 4 bases, with 14 bases separating them. The length of the CDR3 is 15 residues. The DNA of the CDR3 is TGTGCCAGCAGTGATTCCCTCAAACGGGCAGATACGCAGTATTTT. It codes for CASSDSLKRADTQYF.

The rearrangement uses TRBV30 and TRBJ2-7; D remains unclear. CDR1 GTSNPN and CDR2 SVGIG come from the germline V gene (reference sequence). This CDR3 contains 13 residues. V lost 1 base and J lost 6, with 13 bases in between. CDR3 sequence: CAWSGLASSEQYF. The CDR3 DNA is TGTGCCTGGAGTGGTCTTGCTTCTAGCGAGCAGTACTTC.

The rearrangement joins TRBV6-6 to TRBJ2-1, with D perhaps matching TRBD1 (6 bases). The CDR3 consists of 14 residues. CDR1 is MNHNY, CDR2 SVGAGI, per germline (reference sequence). Trimming removed 1 base from V and 10 bases from J, with 14 bases in between. The CDR3 protein is CASSYYQGTGEQFF. The CDR3 DNA is TGTGCCAGCAGTTACTACCAGGGAACAGGGGAGCAGTTCTTC.

V gene TRBV28 combines with J gene TRBJ2-4; a weak D match, TRBD2 (5 bases). This CDR3 is 12 amino acids long. The germline gives CDR1 MDHEN, CDR2 SYDVKM. The CDR3 coding sequence is TGTGCATCCAAGGACTGGAAAAACATTCAGTACTTC. Its translation is CASKDWKNIQYF.

V and J are TRBV4-1 and TRBJ2-5; D could derive from TRBD1 or TRBD2 (5 bases each). V was trimmed by 2 bases and J by 0 bases, leaving 10 bases between them. CDR1 is MGHRA, CDR2 YSYEKL, per germline. The CDR3 consists of 15 residues. The DNA of the CDR3 is TGCGCCAGCAGCCAAACATGGGGGTACCAAGAGACCCAGTACTTC. The encoded protein is CASSQTWGYQETQYF.

V usage is TRBV12-5 and J usage is TRBJ2-2; D uncertain. V was cut by 1 base and J by 5 bases, with 5 bases left in between. The CDR3 is 13 residues long. Per germline, CDR1 LGHNT and CDR2 FRNRAP. CDR3 amino acids: CASGLGRTGELFF. The CDR3 DNA reads as TGTGCTAGTGGTTTGGGCCGGACCGGGGAGCTGTTTTTT. The full variable domain, its missing parts supplied by reference TRBV12-5 and TRBJ2-2, is DARVTQTPRHKVTEMGQEVTMRCQPILGHNTVFWYRQTMMQGLELLAYFRNRAPLDDSGMPKDRFSAEMPDATLATLKIQPSEPRDSAVYFCASGLGRTGELFFGEGSRLTVL.

The sample holds one count of this clone. The chain employs TRBV5-4 and TRBJ2-5; TRBD1 matches 7 bases. This CDR3 has 14 residues. Germline trimming cut 2 bases from V and 5 bases from J; bases unmatched to any gene: 6. In germline, CDR1 is SGHNT, CDR2 YYREEE (reference sequence). The CDR3 DNA follows: TGTGCCAGCAGCTTACAGGGGTCTTTGGAGACCCAGTACTTC. It yields the protein CASSLQGSLETQYF.

The gene calls are TRBV2 and TRBJ2-3; D gene unclear. Between the trimmed V and J ends, which lost 3 bases and 0 bases, there was a span of 10 bases. CDR1 is SNHLY, CDR2 FYNNEI, per germline. CDR3 length equals 15 residues. In nucleotides, the CDR3 is TGTGCCAGCAGTGAGGGCCAGGAGAGCACAGATACGCAGTATTTT. This gives the protein CASSEGQESTDTQYF.

V is TRBV9 and J is TRBJ2-2; D is unresolved. CDR1 and CDR2 from the germline V gene are SGDLS and YYNGEE. V was clipped by 0 bases and J by 9 bases, with 9 bases between them. There are 13 residues in the CDR3. The DNA for the CDR3 is TGTGCCAGCAGCGTAGCCCATCCCCGGGAGCTGTTTTTT. It is translated as CASSVAHPRELFF.